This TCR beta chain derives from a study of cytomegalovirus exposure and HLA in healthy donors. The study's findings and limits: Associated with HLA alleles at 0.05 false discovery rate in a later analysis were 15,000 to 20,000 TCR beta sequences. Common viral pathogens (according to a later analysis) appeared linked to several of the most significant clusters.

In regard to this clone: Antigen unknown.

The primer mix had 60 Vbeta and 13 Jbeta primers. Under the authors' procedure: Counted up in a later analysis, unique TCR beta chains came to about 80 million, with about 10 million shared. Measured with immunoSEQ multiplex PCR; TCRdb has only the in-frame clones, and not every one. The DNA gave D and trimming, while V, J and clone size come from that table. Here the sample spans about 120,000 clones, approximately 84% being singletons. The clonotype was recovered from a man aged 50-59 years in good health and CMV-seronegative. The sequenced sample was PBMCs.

CDR3 residues: CASSPNRDEQFF. The CDR3 coding sequence is TGTGCCAGTAGTCCCAACAGGGATGAGCAGTTCTTC. The chain carries TRBV19 and TRBJ2-1, with D tentatively TRBD1 (6 bases). With 5 bases removed from V and 8 bases from J, the gap between germline ends came to 10 bases. The CDR3 is 12 amino acids. CDR1 and CDR2 (germline): LNHDA, SQIVND (reference sequence).